Following are 32 T cell receptor beta chains from one sample sequenced in a study of blood T cell repertoires in COVID-19. Clones were read by immunoSEQ multiplex PCR, and TCRdb kept only the in-frame ones, dropping some. The sample carries 300,000 to 500,000 clones, around 87% recorded once. Sequences were obtained from PBMCs or T cells enriched from blood (not recorded which). These receptors were taken from a young woman with acute COVID-19.

The chain couples TRBV2 to TRBJ1-2, with 7 bases lining up with TRBD1. V shed 7 bases, J shed 5 bases, and the junction held 7 bases outside the gene matches. This CDR3 is 13 amino acids long. Germline V gene sequence: CDR1 SNHLY, CDR2 FYNNEI. Here the CDR3 reads CASTYGQVYGYTF. The CDR3 DNA follows: TGTGCCAGCACCTACGGACAGGTTTATGGCTACACCTTC. The complete variable domain, with remaining parts taken from reference TRBV2 and TRBJ1-2, reads EPEVTQTPSHQVTQMGQEVILRCVPISNHLYFYWYRQILGQKVEFLVSFYNNEISEKSEIFDDQFSVERPDGSNFTLKIRSTKLEDSAMYFCASTYGQVYGYTFGSGTRLTVV.

The gene calls are TRBV18 and TRBJ2-5, with TRBD1 matching over 9 bases. The CDR3 is 15 residues long. V shed 3 bases, J shed 3 bases, and the junction held 5 bases outside the gene matches. Per germline, CDR1 KGHSH and CDR2 LQKENI. The DNA of the CDR3 is TGTGCCAGCTCACCGGGACAGGGCCTCGAAGAGACCCAGTACTTC. Residues: CASSPGQGLEETQYF.

The rearrangement uses TRBV7-2 and TRBJ2-7, with 7 bases identical to TRBD2. Germline V CDR1 and CDR2: SGHTA, FQGNSA. J was trimmed by 4 bases and V by 4 bases; bases with no gene match: 4. CDR3 size: 13 residues. CDR3 DNA: TGTGCCAGCAGCTGGGGGGGAACGTACGAGCAGTACTTC. Translating gives CASSWGGTYEQYF.

V and J are TRBV28 and TRBJ2-4; D might be TRBD1 (5 bases). V shed 5 bases and J shed 0 bases, with 17 bases lying between them. The CDR3 is 17 amino acids. In germline, CDR1 is MDHEN, CDR2 SYDVKM. The DNA of the CDR3 is TGTGCCAGCAGTCCGGCGAGCTTTCAGGGAGCCAAAAACATTCAGTACTTC. This sequence encodes CASSPASFQGAKNIQYF.

This chain uses TRBV28 with TRBJ2-7; tentatively, D is TRBD1 (7 bases). There are 19 residues in the CDR3. The V gene lost 3 bases and the J gene lost 3 bases, with 27 bases spanning the gap. CDR1 MDHEN and CDR2 SYDVKM come from the germline V gene. The CDR3 bases are TGTGCCAGCAGTTTCCTCAATAAGGACCGGGGGACAGCAGGCTACGAGCAGTACTTC. This sequence encodes CASSFLNKDRGTAGYEQYF.

The gene calls are TRBV30 and TRBJ1-3, with D perhaps matching TRBD1 (5 bases). Trimming removed 4 bases at V and 2 bases at J, with 15 bases between. Germline loops: CDR1 GTSNPN, CDR2 SVGIG (reference sequence). This CDR3 region has 15 residues. The CDR3 DNA reads TGTGCCTGGACCGCAGGGCCAAAAGCTGGAAACACCATATATTTT. Its protein is CAWTAGPKAGNTIYF.

J is TRBJ2-5 and V is TRBV24-1, with TRBD1 matching 11 bases. Germline V gene sequence: CDR1 KGHDR, CDR2 SFDVKD. This CDR3 spans 16 amino acids. The trim removed 5 bases at V and 2 bases at J, leaving 6 bases unmatched. For the CDR3, the DNA is TGTGCCACCAGTGCGGACAGGGGGCCCACACAAGAGACCCAGTACTTC. It yields the protein CATSADRGPTQETQYF.

The chain carries TRBV11-2 and TRBJ2-1; 14 bases are shared with TRBD2. The CDR3 runs to 17 residues. Germline V gives CDR1 SGHAT, CDR2 FQNNGV. V lost 5 bases to trimming and J lost 4 bases; unmatched junction nucleotides: 7. The CDR3 protein is CASSRLTSGGAYNEQFF. The CDR3 DNA reads as TGTGCCAGCAGCCGCCTGACTAGCGGGGGGGCTTACAATGAGCAGTTCTTC.

J is TRBJ1-5 and V is TRBV6-5; 8 positions agree with TRBD1. With 6 bases clipped from V and 4 bases from J, the junction kept 8 bases outside the gene matches. Germline lookup yields CDR1 MNHEY and CDR2 SVGAGI. The CDR3 is made up of 15 amino acids. CDR3 protein: CASSYGQGGNQPQHF. The CDR3 DNA follows: TGTGCCAGCAGCTATGGACAGGGTGGGAATCAGCCCCAGCATTTT.

V is TRBV6-5 and J is TRBJ1-4; D not certain. The CDR3 consists of 14 residues. V was shortened by 3 bases and J by 3 bases, with 8 bases between the two germline ends. Per germline, CDR1 MNHEY and CDR2 SVGAGI. The chain's CDR3 is CASSYRGSNEKLFF. CDR3 bases: TGTGCCAGCAGTTATCGAGGGTCTAATGAAAAACTGTTTTTT.

This clone was seen a handful of times. V gene TRBV7-2 combines with J gene TRBJ1-2; D not resolved. The CDR3 contains 18 residues. Trimming took 7 bases from V and 4 from J, leaving 28 bases between them. CDR1 is SGHTA, CDR2 FQGNSA, per germline. The CDR3 loop is CASTPKFSPEWLPYGYTF. Here the CDR3 DNA reads TGTGCCAGCACCCCGAAGTTCAGTCCGGAGTGGTTACCCTATGGCTACACCTTC.

This clone was counted a single time. This chain uses TRBV6-5 with TRBJ1-2, with TRBD1 as a possible D gene (5 bases). There are 14 residues in the CDR3. Trimming pared 5 bases from V and 4 bases from J, leaving 14 bases between. Germline CDR1 and CDR2: MNHEY and SVGAGI. The CDR3 DNA reads TGTGCCAGCAGTATTTCCGACAGAGGCTATGGCTACACCTTC. It yields the protein CASSISDRGYGYTF.

The chain is built from TRBV5-1 and TRBJ1-2; 8 bases fit TRBD1. The junction had 3 bases not matched to a gene; V was cut back by 4 bases and J by 4 bases. CDR1 is SGHRS, CDR2 YFSETQ, per germline. CDR3 size: 13 residues. CDR3 sequence: CASSPDRAYGYTF. In nucleotides, the CDR3 is TGCGCCAGCAGCCCGGACAGGGCCTATGGCTACACCTTC. The whole variable domain, remainder taken from reference TRBV5-1 and TRBJ1-2, is KAGVTQTPRYLIKTRGQQVTLSCSPISGHRSVSWYQQTPGQGLQFLFEYFSETQRNKGNFPGRFSGRQFSNSRSEMNVSTLELGDSALYLCASSPDRAYGYTFGSGTRLTVV.

The V gene is TRBV5-1, the J gene TRBJ2-7, with D possibly being TRBD1 (6 bases). Trimming removed 7 bases from V and 5 bases from J, with 19 bases in between. Germline V lookup: CDR1 SGHRS, CDR2 YFSETQ. The CDR3 is 14 amino acids. CDR3 nucleotide sequence: TGCGCCAGCCGGGACATTCAAGGGGCCCACGAGCAGTACTTC. This encodes CASRDIQGAHEQYF.

Concerning this clone itself: The junction differs from germline at one of its ends, possibly a read error. This rearrangement joins TRBV3-1 (or the pseudogene TRBV3-2) to TRBJ2-5; tentatively, D is TRBD1 (6 bases). This CDR3 has 14 amino acids. Germline V lookup: CDR1 LGHDT, CDR2 YNNKEL (reference sequence). This chain's CDR3 is CASSSRGYQGTQYF. CDR3 sequence (DNA): TGTGCCAGCAGCTCCAGGGGATATCAAGGGACCCAGTACTTC.

This chain joins TRBV15 and TRBJ2-3; 8 positions match TRBD2. Germline V gene sequence: CDR1 LNHNV, CDR2 YYDKDF (reference sequence). The trim removed 0 bases at V and 5 bases at J, leaving 10 bases unmatched. The CDR3 extends over 17 amino acids. CDR3 coding DNA: TGTGCCACCAGCAGAGATCTCGGCGGGGGGCGCAGAGATACGCAGTATTTT. Translated: CATSRDLGGGRRDTQYF.

V gene TRBV5-5 combines with J gene TRBJ2-2; D gene unclear. Trimming removed 6 bases at V and 3 bases at J, with 15 bases between. The CDR3 loop spans 15 amino acids. CDR1 and CDR2 (germline): SGHKS, YYEKEE (reference sequence). The CDR3 DNA sequence: TGTGCCAGCACTTCCCCGGCGGCATACACCGGGGAGCTGTTTTTT. Translating it yields CASTSPAAYTGELFF.

The gene calls are TRBV15 and TRBJ2-1; TRBD1 might be the D (5 bases). Germline CDR1 is LNHNV and CDR2 is YYDKDF (reference sequence). The CDR3 loop spans 13 amino acids. Between the trimmed V and J ends, which lost 5 bases and 7 bases, there was a span of 12 bases. The CDR3 sequence: CATSVITGNEQFF. The CDR3 coding sequence is TGTGCCACCAGCGTGATAACAGGTAATGAGCAGTTCTTC. Based on the CDR3 plus reference TRBV15 and TRBJ2-1, the full variable domain is DAMVIQNPRYQVTQFGKPVTLSCSQTLNHNVMYWYQQKSSQAPKLLFHYYDKDFNNEADTPDNFQSRRPNTSFCFLDIRSPGLGDTAMYLCATSVITGNEQFFGPGTRLTVL.

V is TRBV10-3 and J is TRBJ2-7; D remains ambiguous. V was clipped by 7 bases and J by 7 bases, with 20 bases between them. CDR3 length: 14 amino acids. Germline V CDR1 and CDR2: ENHRY, SYGVKD. CDR3 nucleotide sequence: TGTGCCATCAACGGTAACCCCACTATTGGGGAGCAGTACTTC. Amino acid sequence: CAINGNPTIGEQYF.

The chain combines TRBV5-1 with TRBJ2-5; 9 bases map to TRBD1. The CDR3 consists of 14 residues. Unmatched junction bases numbered 13, after V lost 7 bases and J lost 9 bases. From germline, CDR1 is SGHRS and CDR2 YFSETQ. CDR3 protein: CASAQGTGGGSQYF. Here the CDR3 DNA reads TGCGCCAGCGCCCAAGGAACAGGGGGCGGTTCCCAGTACTTC.

This chain uses TRBV27 with TRBJ1-6, with 9 nucleotides matching TRBD1. V trimming: 2 bases; J trimming: 1 base; junction bases outside the gene matches: 9. Per germline, CDR1 MNHEY and CDR2 SMNVEV (reference sequence). CDR3 length: 19 amino acids. This CDR3 is CASSLGTGQGRSYNSPLHF. The CDR3 DNA reads as TGTGCCAGCAGTTTAGGGACAGGGCAGGGGAGGTCCTATAATTCACCCCTCCACTTT.

The J gene is TRBJ1-4, the V gene TRBV7-2; 9 bases align to TRBD1. The CDR3 runs 14 residues. The germline CDR1 and CDR2 sequences are SGHTA and FQGNSA. J was trimmed by 6 bases and V by 5 bases; bases with no gene match: 4. CDR3 protein: CASSTRTGDEKLFF. The DNA for the CDR3 is TGTGCCAGCAGCACACGGACAGGGGATGAAAAACTGTTTTTT. The full variable domain, with the rest looked up from reference TRBV7-2 and TRBJ1-4, is GAGVSQSPSNKVTEKGKDVELRCDPISGHTALYWYRQSLGQGLEFLIYFQGNSAPDKSGLPSDRFSAERTGGSVSTLTIQRTQQEDSAVYLCASSTRTGDEKLFFGSGTQLSVL.

This clone appeared a few times. CDR3 coding DNA: TGCGCCAGCAGTGACCTTACGGGGTCGGGGGAGCTGTTTTTT. It yields the protein CASSDLTGSGELFF. The chain uses TRBV10-1 and TRBJ2-2, with a possible D match to TRBD2 (5 bases). V lost 3 bases to trimming and J lost 8 bases, with 13 bases between them. Per germline, CDR1 WNHNN and CDR2 SYGVQD (reference sequence). This CDR3 region has 14 residues.

CDR3 in DNA: TGCGCCAGCAGTGAGTCAACGGGGACAGGGAGAAACACTGAAGCTTTCTTT. This translates into CASSESTGTGRNTEAFF. V is TRBV10-2 and J is TRBJ1-1; 9 bases match TRBD1. The CDR3 is 17 residues long. V lost 0 bases, J lost 2 bases, and 7 bases stayed unmatched. The V gene's germline CDR1 is WSHSY and CDR2 SAAADI.

This clone was picked up one time. CDR3 protein: CATGPPGHSSGTEAFF. The CDR3 region has the DNA TGTGCTACCGGACCTCCGGGACACTCGTCGGGCACTGAAGCTTTCTTT. This chain uses TRBV12-5 with TRBJ1-1, with a tentative D call TRBD1 (6 bases). V lost 10 bases and J lost 4, with 25 bases in between. The CDR3 is made up of 16 amino acids. The germline gives CDR1 LGHNT, CDR2 FRNRAP.

This chain links TRBV5-1 with TRBJ2-7; 7 bases are shared with TRBD1. The CDR3 consists of 14 residues. The V and J ends lost 2 bases and 0 bases, in that order; junction bases with no gene match: 2. Germline V CDR1 and CDR2: SGHRS, YFSETQ. CDR3 nucleotide sequence: TGCGCCAGCAGCTTCTGGACAGGCTCCTACGAGCAGTACTTC. Protein: CASSFWTGSYEQYF.

The chain joins TRBV7-2 to TRBJ2-7; no reliable D call. This CDR3 is 14 amino acids long. Germline CDR1 and CDR2: SGHTA and FQGNSA. V gave up 3 bases and J gave up 6 bases, with 15 bases separating them. The DNA of the CDR3 is TGTGCCAGCAGCTTTGGCGCGGCCCCAAGCGAGCAGTACTTC. It encodes CASSFGAAPSEQYF.

This chain connects TRBV3-1 (or the pseudogene TRBV3-2) to TRBJ2-1; 9 bases are a match to TRBD1. The CDR3 covers 15 residues. Germline V CDR1 and CDR2: LGHDT, YNNKEL (reference sequence). V was clipped by 4 bases and J by 3 bases; unmatched bases: 4. CDR3 protein: CASSLRQGVYNEQFF. CDR3 in DNA: TGTGCCAGCAGCCTAAGACAGGGGGTCTACAATGAGCAGTTCTTC.

This clone was detected only a few times. The CDR3 is CASSLQMLAGGEDTQYF. CDR3 nucleotides: TGTGCCAGCTCACTCCAGATGCTAGCGGGTGGGGAAGATACGCAGTATTTT. The chain employs TRBV18 and TRBJ2-3; TRBD2 aligns across 8 bases. Trimming took 4 bases from V and 5 from J; bases not matched to a gene: 14. Germline CDR1 and CDR2: KGHSH and LQKENI. This CDR3 is built from 17 residues.

A few counts support this clone. J is TRBJ2-7 and V is TRBV7-9; D may be TRBD1 (6 bases). CDR3 length equals 12 residues. V was trimmed by 5 bases and J by 6 bases, leaving 11 bases between them. Per the germline V gene, CDR1 is SEHNR and CDR2 is FQNEAQ (reference sequence). The CDR3 DNA reads TGTGCCAGCAGCCCACAGGGTGGCGAGCAGTACTTC. It codes for CASSPQGGEQYF.

V and J are TRBV19 and TRBJ1-5, with TRBD1 matching 7 bases. Trimming cost V 7 bases and J 5 bases; bases outside gene matches: 8. CDR1 is LNHDA, CDR2 SQIVND, per germline (reference sequence). This CDR3 is built from 14 residues. The DNA for the CDR3 is TGTGCCAGTACCGACACCGGGACAGATCAGCCCCAGCATTTT. Its protein is CASTDTGTDQPQHF.

This chain links TRBV11-3 with TRBJ2-5, with unresolved D. Per germline, CDR1 SGHNT and CDR2 YENEEA. The CDR3 runs to 14 residues. V was trimmed by 0 bases and J by 5 bases, leaving 10 bases between them. The chain's CDR3 is CASSLDPLLETQYF. The CDR3 DNA follows: TGTGCCAGCAGCTTAGATCCCCTTCTGGAGACCCAGTACTTC.